What follows are 21 T cell receptor beta chains derived from one specimen sequenced in a study of CD8 T cells in ankylosing spondylitis. MiXCR, applied by TCRdb to the 5' RACE reads, yields one record per CDR3 protein. The sample gives about 130,000 distinct CDR3 sequences, 6% to 8.5% of which show up once; more than 9% is in the top ten. Sequencing used blood, either unsorted or a sorted T cell fraction (not recorded which). The receptors stem from a male donor with ankylosing spondylitis or in good health (not recorded which).

This clonotype occurred many times. The chain links TRBV29-1 to TRBJ2-3, with 9 nucleotides matching TRBD2. With 6 bases clipped from V and 6 bases from J, the junction kept 13 bases outside the gene matches. The V gene's germline CDR1 is SQVTM and CDR2 ANQGSEA. This CDR3 comprises 15 residues. CDR3 protein: CSVDSRREGPDTQYF. CDR3 DNA sequence: TGCAGCGTCGACTCTCGGCGGGAGGGCCCCGATACGCAGTATTTT.

The sample holds many counts of this clonotype. V gene TRBV19 combines with J gene TRBJ2-1, with D maybe TRBD2 (5 bases). Germline CDR1 is LNHDA and CDR2 is SQIVND (reference sequence). The germline V and J ends were trimmed by 10 bases and 5 bases, with 18 bases remaining between them. The CDR3 spans 14 residues. CDR3 loop: CATHSASWNNEQFF. CDR3 nucleotide sequence: TGTGCCACCCACTCTGCTAGCTGGAACAATGAGCAGTTCTTC.

This clonotype was counted many times. The chain employs TRBV7-2 and TRBJ2-7; tentative D call: TRBD2 (5 bases). Germline V gene data show CDR1 as SGHTA and CDR2 as FQGNSA. The V end was cut by 10 bases, the J end by 0 bases, with 13 bases between. The CDR3 has 13 residues. This CDR3 reads CANFSGISYEQYF. The CDR3 nucleotides are TGTGCCAATTTCAGCGGTATCTCCTACGAGCAGTACTTC. The full variable domain, completed using reference TRBV7-2 and TRBJ2-7, is GAGVSQSPSNKVTEKGKDVELRCDPISGHTALYWYRQSLGQGLEFLIYFQGNSAPDKSGLPSDRFSAERTGGSVSTLTIQRTQQEDSAVYLCANFSGISYEQYFGPGTRLTVT.

This clonotype appeared many times. The chain recombines TRBV29-1 with TRBJ2-1; D may be TRBD2 (5 bases). The CDR3 is 15 residues long. The germline gives CDR1 SQVTM, CDR2 ANQGSEA. The chain's CDR3 is CTATGWTASYNEQFF. Written as DNA, the CDR3 is TGCACCGCAACGGGATGGACTGCTTCCTACAATGAGCAGTTCTTC.

This clonotype was recorded at least ten times. The CDR3 DNA follows: TGCAGTGCCCTTGGGGGAAGTGTTTTGGAGCAGTACTTC. Protein product: CSALGGSVLEQYF. The rearrangement joins TRBV20-1 to TRBJ2-7, with D tentatively TRBD1 or TRBD2 (5 bases each). Trimming pared 6 bases from V and 7 bases from J, leaving 19 bases between. The CDR3 has 13 amino acids. Germline CDR1 reads DFQATT; CDR2 reads SNEGSKA (reference sequence).

This clonotype was seen ten or more times. V is TRBV28 and J is TRBJ2-5, with D perhaps being TRBD1 or TRBD2 (6 bases each). The CDR3 length is 16 residues. Deletions cut 5 bases from V and 0 bases from J, with 16 bases between. CDR1 is MDHEN, CDR2 SYDVKM, per germline. CDR3 sequence reads: CASSTTGRPYQETQYF. In DNA, the CDR3 is TGTGCCAGCAGTACAACAGGGAGGCCGTACCAAGAGACCCAGTACTTC.

This clonotype was seen ten or more times. V usage is TRBV6-2 or TRBV6-3 and J usage is TRBJ1-1; D might be TRBD1 (5 bases). CDR3 size: 15 residues. Germline V gene sequence: CDR1 MNHEY, CDR2 SVGEGT. V lost 6 bases, J lost 0 bases, and 14 bases lay in between. CDR3 bases: TGTGCCAGCAGGGGCCTCAGGGACGTGAACACTGAAGCTTTCTTT. This sequence encodes CASRGLRDVNTEAFF.

This clonotype was counted many times. The V and J genes are TRBV27 and TRBJ1-4; D is uncertain. Germline assignment: CDR1 MNHEY and CDR2 SMNVEV (reference sequence). This CDR3 has 15 amino acids. The V end lost 5 bases, the J end lost 0 bases, and 10 bases lay between the germline ends. This chain's CDR3 is CASSPYSATNEKLFF. For the CDR3, the DNA is TGTGCCAGCAGTCCTTACAGCGCAACTAATGAAAAACTGTTTTTT. The full variable domain, completed using reference TRBV27 and TRBJ1-4, is EAQVTQNPRYLITVTGKKLTVTCSQNMNHEYMSWYRQDPGLGLRQIYYSMNVEVTDKGDVPEGYKVSRKEKRNFPLILESPSPNQTSLYFCASSPYSATNEKLFFGSGTQLSVL.

This clonotype has at least ten counts. The V and J genes are TRBV5-1 and TRBJ1-2, with unresolved D. Per the germline V gene, CDR1 is SGHRS and CDR2 is YFSETQ. This CDR3 region has 15 residues. V lost 0 bases, J lost 8 bases, and 17 bases lay in between. The CDR3 nucleotides read TGCGCCAGCAGCTTGGATGTCCTTCGAGGAGAGGGCTACACCTTC. This sequence encodes CASSLDVLRGEGYTF.

This clonotype was seen many times. The V and J genes are TRBV12-3 or TRBV12-4 and TRBJ1-2; 7 bases are shared with TRBD1. CDR3 length equals 12 residues. Germline trimming cut 5 bases from V and 8 bases from J; bases unmatched to any gene: 5. CDR3 nucleotide sequence: TGTGCCAGCAGTCCGGGGACAGCCGGCTACACCTTC. Its translation: CASSPGTAGYTF.

This clonotype was found many times. This chain uses TRBV9 with TRBJ2-2, with D hard to call. The CDR3 covers 12 residues. CDR1 and CDR2 from the germline V gene are SGDLS and YYNGEE. Between the trimmed V and J ends, which lost 4 bases and 2 bases, there was a span of 3 bases. The CDR3 loop reads CASSINTGELFF. CDR3 bases: TGTGCCAGCAGCATTAACACCGGGGAGCTGTTTTTT.

This clonotype was found many times. The chain joins TRBV6-5 to TRBJ1-4, with D uncertain. In germline, CDR1 is MNHEY, CDR2 SVGAGI. The CDR3 has 15 residues. V lost 0 bases and J 4 bases, leaving 9 bases between the germline ends. CDR3 DNA: TGTGCCAGCAGTTACTCGACCCCGGATAATGAAAAACTGTTTTTT. Translating it yields CASSYSTPDNEKLFF.

In this sample, this clonotype turned up many times. The chain couples TRBV18 to TRBJ2-1; 12 bases are a match to TRBD2. The V gene end was trimmed by 4 bases and the J gene end by 7 bases; junction bases not matched to a gene: 8. The germline CDR1 and CDR2 sequences are KGHSH and LQKENI. This CDR3 region has 16 residues. CDR3 DNA: TGTGCCAGCTCACTCAAACTAGCGGGAGGCGTGAATGAGCAGTTCTTC. Translating gives CASSLKLAGGVNEQFF.

This clonotype was detected many times. The chain couples TRBV5-1 to TRBJ1-2, with a weak D call TRBD1 (5 bases). Per germline, CDR1 SGHRS and CDR2 YFSETQ. The CDR3 covers 14 residues. V dropped 2 bases and J dropped 3 bases, with 11 bases sitting between them. The DNA of the CDR3 is TGCGCCAGCAGCTTCATAGGGGAAGACTATGGCTACACCTTC. Translation: CASSFIGEDYGYTF. The full variable domain, completed using reference TRBV5-1 and TRBJ1-2, is KAGVTQTPRYLIKTRGQQVTLSCSPISGHRSVSWYQQTPGQGLQFLFEYFSETQRNKGNFPGRFSGRQFSNSRSEMNVSTLELGDSALYLCASSFIGEDYGYTFGSGTRLTVV.

The table lists this clonotype with many counts. This chain's CDR3 is CASSLSTGVGEQYF. CDR3 bases: TGTGCCAGCAGTTTATCGACAGGTGTCGGGGAGCAGTACTTC. The chain joins TRBV27 to TRBJ2-7; D is perhaps TRBD1 (6 bases). V was trimmed by 0 bases and J by 7 bases, leaving 13 bases between them. CDR3 length equals 14 residues. Germline CDR1 MNHEY, CDR2 SMNVEV (reference sequence).

This clonotype has ten or more counts. CDR3 loop: CASSPPAYEQYF. The CDR3 DNA reads as TGCGCCAGCAGCCCGCCTGCCTACGAGCAGTACTTC. V usage is TRBV5-1 and J usage is TRBJ2-7; D unresolved. The V gene's germline CDR1 is SGHRS and CDR2 YFSETQ. The CDR3 loop spans 12 amino acids. Trimming cost V 4 bases and J 2 bases, with 7 bases left between them.

This clonotype came up many times. V gene TRBV12-3 or TRBV12-4 combines with J gene TRBJ2-3, with D unclear. Between the trimmed V and J ends, which lost 5 bases and 5 bases, there was a span of 2 bases. CDR3 length: 10 residues. This CDR3 reads CASSEDTQYF. The DNA of the CDR3 is TGTGCCAGCAGTGAAGATACGCAGTATTTT.

This clonotype was seen many times. The rearrangement uses TRBV12-3 or TRBV12-4 and TRBJ2-7; 8 bases are shared with TRBD1. The CDR3 is made up of 14 amino acids. After removal of 6 bases from V and 0 bases from J, the junction contained 4 bases not matched to a gene. CDR3 in amino acids: CASRLDRGSYEQYF. CDR3 nucleotide sequence: TGTGCCAGCAGGCTAGACAGGGGCTCCTACGAGCAGTACTTC.

This clonotype was counted at least ten times. This sequence joins TRBV7-6 and TRBJ1-1; D possibly corresponds to TRBD1 (5 bases). Trimming left V 5 bases short and J 1 base short, with 17 bases between. The CDR3 extends over 16 amino acids. CDR1 is SGHVS and CDR2 is FNYEAQ in the germline V gene. CDR3 residues: CASSGREGAANTEAFF. CDR3 bases: TGTGCCAGCAGCGGCAGGGAGGGTGCCGCGAACACTGAAGCTTTCTTT.

There are a few counts of this clonotype. The rearrangement uses TRBV29-1 and TRBJ2-7; 12 positions match TRBD1. The trim removed 4 bases at V and 4 bases at J, leaving 8 bases unmatched. Germline CDR1 and CDR2: SQVTM and ANQGSEA. The CDR3 length is 15 residues. CDR3 residues: CSVAIAGQGAYEQYF. The CDR3 DNA reads as TGCAGCGTTGCCATCGCGGGACAGGGGGCTTACGAGCAGTACTTC.

There are many counts of this clonotype. The chain combines TRBV27 with TRBJ1-1; D unclear. The CDR3 has 14 residues. Deletions cut 4 bases from V and 1 base from J, with 10 bases between. Germline-derived CDR1 and CDR2 are MNHEY and SMNVEV (reference sequence). The CDR3 reads CASSSSVANTEAFF. CDR3 bases: TGTGCCAGCAGTTCATCGGTGGCGAACACTGAAGCTTTCTTT.